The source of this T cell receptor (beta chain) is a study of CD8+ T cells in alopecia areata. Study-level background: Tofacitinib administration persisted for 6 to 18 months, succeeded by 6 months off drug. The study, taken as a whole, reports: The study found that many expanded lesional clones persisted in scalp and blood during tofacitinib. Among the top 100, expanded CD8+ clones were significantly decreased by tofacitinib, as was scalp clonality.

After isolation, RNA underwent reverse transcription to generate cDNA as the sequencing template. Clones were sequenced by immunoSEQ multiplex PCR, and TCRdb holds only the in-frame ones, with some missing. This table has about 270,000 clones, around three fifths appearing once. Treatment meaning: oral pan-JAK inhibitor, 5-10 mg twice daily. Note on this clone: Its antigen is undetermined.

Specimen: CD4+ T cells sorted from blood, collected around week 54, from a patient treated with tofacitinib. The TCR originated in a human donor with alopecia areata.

CDR3 in DNA: TGCAGCGTTGAAAAAGGATATGGCTACACCTTC. Residues: CSVEKGYGYTF. V and J are TRBV29-1 and TRBJ1-2, with unresolved D. The CDR3 spans 11 residues. Germline values: CDR1 SQVTM, CDR2 ANQGSEA. V lost 2 bases, J lost 5 bases, and 6 bases lay in between.